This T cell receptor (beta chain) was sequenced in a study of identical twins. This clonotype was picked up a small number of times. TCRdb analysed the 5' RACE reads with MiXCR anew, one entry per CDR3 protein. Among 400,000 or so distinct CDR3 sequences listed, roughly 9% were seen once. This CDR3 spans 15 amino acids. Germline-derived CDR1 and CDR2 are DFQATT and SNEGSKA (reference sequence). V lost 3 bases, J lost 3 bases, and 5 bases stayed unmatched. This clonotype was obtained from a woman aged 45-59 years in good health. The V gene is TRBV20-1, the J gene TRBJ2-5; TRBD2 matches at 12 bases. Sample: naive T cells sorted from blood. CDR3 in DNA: TGCAGTGCTAGGCCCCGGACTAGCGGGGAAGAGACCCAGTACTTC. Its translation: CSARPRTSGEETQYF.